A selection of T cell receptor beta chains follows, all from one sample in a study of vaccination and CD4 T cells after COVID-19. No cognate antigen is known for these TCRs. TCRdb analysed the PCR reads with MiXCR anew, one entry per CDR3 protein. The sample consists of fewer than 30,000 distinct CDR3 sequences, about 66% of them appearing once. The sample consisted of CD4+ T cells from blood, cultured in vitro, taken after SARS-CoV-2 vaccination. The receptors stem from a human donor who received a COVID-19 vaccine. CDR3s include the opening cysteine and the closing phenylalanine or tryptophan. The D gene is left open where the match is weak. Clone size appears in some rows only: once, few, many, or a class for an expanded clone.

V gene	clone size	J gene	D gene	CDR3 DNA	CDR3 protein
TRBV5-4	.	TRBJ1-1	.	TGTGCCAGCAGGCAAGGTCAGACAGCTATGAACACTGAAGCTTTCTTT	CASRQGQTAMNTEAFF
TRBV12-3/TRBV12-4	.	TRBJ2-1	.	TGTGCCAGCTCGAGTAGTACCCACAATGAGCAGTTCTTC	CASSSSTHNEQFF
TRBV25-1	.	TRBJ2-3	.	TGTGCCAGCAAGTCGGGGGTCACAGATACGCAGTATTTT	CASKSGVTDTQYF
TRBV2	.	TRBJ1-5	.	TGTGCCAGCAGATTGACTCAGGGACAGCCCCAGCATTTT	CASRLTQGQPQHF
TRBV6-5	.	TRBJ2-5	TRBD1	TGTGCCAGCAGTTTGGACAGTGCAGGGGGGACCCAGTACTTC	CASSLDSAGGTQYF
TRBV21-1	few	TRBJ1-5	.	TGTGCCAGCACCCCCCAGAGAGGACAGCCCCAGCATTTT	CASTPQRGQPQHF
TRBV5-4	.	TRBJ1-2	.	TGTGCCAGCAGACTGCCACAGGGTGAGGGTGGCTACACCTTC	CASRLPQGEGGYTF
TRBV12-5	.	TRBJ1-1	.	TGTGCTAGTGGTCCTAGCGGGAACACTGAAGCTTTCTTT	CASGPSGNTEAFF
TRBV2	once	TRBJ1-2	.	TGTGCCAGCCAATCTGAGGGGTACGACTATGGCTACACCTTC	CASQSEGYDYGYTF
TRBV6-5	.	TRBJ1-2	.	TGTGCCAGCAGTTACTCGAGCGAGGGTGTCCAGGCCCTCTATGGCTACACCTTC	CASSYSSEGVQALYGYTF
TRBV11-3	few	TRBJ1-3	.	TGTGCCAGCAGCCCCTTATTGGGAAACACCATATATTTT	CASSPLLGNTIYF
TRBV12-3/TRBV12-4	.	TRBJ2-7	TRBD2	TGTGCCAGCAGTTTAAGCTCCGGCGCGGGGGGGCCATTCGAGCAGTACTTC	CASSLSSGAGGPFEQYF
TRBV10-1	few	TRBJ2-7	TRBD1	TGCGCCAGCAGTGAAGGGACAGGGTCCTACGAGCAGTACTTC	CASSEGTGSYEQYF
TRBV6-1	few	TRBJ1-2	.	TGTGCCAGACGACCGGGCAGGCCCTATGGCTACACCTTC	CARRPGRPYGYTF
TRBV27	.	TRBJ2-1	.	TGTGCCAGCGGTCAGGGGGGAAACACCTACAATGAGCAGTTCTTC	CASGQGGNTYNEQFF
TRBV20-1	.	TRBJ2-5	TRBD2	TGCAGTGCTAGAGATAGACTAGCGGCGGAGACCCAGTACTTC	CSARDRLAAETQYF
TRBV6-1	few	TRBJ1-1	.	TGTGCCAGCAGGCGACAGCTAGTAATGAACACTGAAGCTTTCTTT	CASRRQLVMNTEAFF
TRBV6-5	.	TRBJ2-7	.	TGTGCCAGCAGTTACACCGGGACAAGTAGCGAGCAGTACTTC	CASSYTGTSSEQYF
TRBV3-1	.	TRBJ2-3	TRBD1	TGTGCCAGCAGCCAACCCGGGACAGGGGTTATAGATACGCAGTATTTT	CASSQPGTGVIDTQYF
TRBV27	.	TRBJ1-1	.	TGTGCCAGCAGTTTGGGGTTGGGAGCTGAAGCTTTCTTT	CASSLGLGAEAFF
TRBV5-6	.	TRBJ1-2	.	TGTGCCAGCAGCTTGGTGGGGGGGAATAACGGCTACACCTTC	CASSLVGGNNGYTF
TRBV10-1	.	TRBJ1-1	.	TGCGCCAGCAGTGAACAGGCATTTGCGAACACTGAAGCTTTCTTT	CASSEQAFANTEAFF